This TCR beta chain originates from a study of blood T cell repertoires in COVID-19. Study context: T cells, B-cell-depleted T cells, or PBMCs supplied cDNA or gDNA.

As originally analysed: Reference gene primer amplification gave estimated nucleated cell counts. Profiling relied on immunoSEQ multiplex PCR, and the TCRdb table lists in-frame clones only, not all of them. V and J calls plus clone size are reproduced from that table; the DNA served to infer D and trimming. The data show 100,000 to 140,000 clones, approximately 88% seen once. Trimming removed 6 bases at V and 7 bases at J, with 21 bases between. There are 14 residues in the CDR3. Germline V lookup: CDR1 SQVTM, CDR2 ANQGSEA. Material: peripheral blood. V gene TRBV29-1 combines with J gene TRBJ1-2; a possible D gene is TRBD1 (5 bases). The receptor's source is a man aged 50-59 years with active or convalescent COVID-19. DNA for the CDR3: TGCAGCGTCTTGGGGCGGTGGCAGGGAGGTGGCTACACCTTC. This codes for CSVLGRWQGGGYTF.